These 20 T cell receptor beta chains came from one sample sequenced in a study of cytomegalovirus exposure and HLA in healthy donors. The primer mix had 60 Vbeta and 13 Jbeta primers. The repertoire was sequenced with immunoSEQ multiplex PCR; TCRdb's copy has only in-frame clones and lacks some. Its clone listing holds over 100,000 clones. Sequenced sample: PBMCs. These receptors came from a woman aged 35 to 49 in good health and CMV-seropositive.

V gene TRBV4-1 combines with J gene TRBJ2-1, with 7 bases matching TRBD1. The CDR3 has 16 residues. The V segment lost 0 bases and the J segment 8 bases; nucleotides outside the gene matches: 10. Looked up from germline, CDR1 is MGHRA and CDR2 is YSYEKL. CDR3 nucleotides: TGCGCCAGCAGCCAAGATCTACAGGGGAGAGGCGATGAGCAGTTCTTC. Translation gives CASSQDLQGRGDEQFF.

The gene calls are TRBV19 and TRBJ1-1; the D gene is possibly TRBD1 (6 bases). Trimming removed 7 bases at V and 4 bases at J, with 16 bases between. This CDR3 contains 14 residues. CDR1 and CDR2 from the germline V gene are LNHDA and SQIVND (reference sequence). CDR3 DNA sequence: TGTGCCAGTACCAACAGGGATAGAGGCACTGAAGCTTTCTTT. Translating it yields CASTNRDRGTEAFF.

V usage is TRBV5-1 and J usage is TRBJ1-4; D is perhaps TRBD1 (6 bases). Trimming left V 10 bases short and J 5 bases short, with 15 bases between. Per the germline V gene, CDR1 is SGHRS and CDR2 is YFSETQ. This CDR3 contains 13 residues. CDR3 DNA sequence: TGCGCCTCGAATCCCGGACAGAATGAAAAACTGTTTTTT. This codes for CASNPGQNEKLFF.

The chain has TRBV9 and TRBJ2-7; the match to TRBD2 covers 15 bases. This CDR3 comprises 16 residues. V was clipped by 0 bases and J by 3 bases; unmatched bases: 1. From germline, CDR1 is SGDLS and CDR2 YYNGEE. The CDR3 spells CASSVGTSGRDYEQYF. CDR3 in DNA: TGTGCCAGCAGCGTAGGGACTAGCGGGAGGGACTACGAGCAGTACTTC.

The genes are TRBV30 and TRBJ2-1, with D possibly being TRBD1 (6 bases). This CDR3 region has 15 residues. In germline, CDR1 is GTSNPN, CDR2 SVGIG (reference sequence). V gave up 0 bases and J gave up 0 bases, with 9 bases separating them. In nucleotides, the CDR3 is TGTGCCTGGAGTGTAGCAGGGGCCTCCTACAATGAGCAGTTCTTC. This sequence encodes CAWSVAGASYNEQFF. The whole variable domain, filled in from reference TRBV30 and TRBJ2-1, reads SQTIHQWPATLVQPVGSPLSLECTVEGTSNPNLYWYRQAAGRGLQLLFYSVGIGQISSEVPQNLSASRPQDRQFILSSKKLLLSDSGFYLCAWSVAGASYNEQFFGPGTRLTVL.

The rearrangement links TRBV14 to TRBJ2-1; perhaps TRBD1 as D (6 bases). Trimming shortened V by 0 bases and J by 10 bases, and 13 bases separated the two germline ends. Germline values: CDR1 SGHDN, CDR2 FVKESK. The CDR3 consists of 14 residues. CDR3 protein: CASSQEGPGTEQFF. The CDR3, as DNA: TGTGCCAGCAGCCAAGAGGGCCCCGGGACAGAGCAGTTCTTC.

The rearrangement joins TRBV10-3 to TRBJ1-3, with D possibly matching TRBD1 (6 bases). The CDR3 sequence is 16 residues long. V was shortened by 10 bases and J by 0 bases, with 19 bases between the two germline ends. Germline V gene data show CDR1 as ENHRY and CDR2 as SYGVKD. Here the CDR3 reads CANSGTQLLSGNTIYF. The CDR3 region has the DNA TGTGCCAACTCCGGGACACAATTACTCTCTGGAAACACCATATATTTT.

The chain is built from TRBV28 and TRBJ2-2; the match to TRBD1 covers 8 bases. After removal of 6 bases from V and 0 bases from J, the junction contained 3 bases not matched to a gene. This CDR3 region has 15 residues. CDR1 and CDR2 (germline): MDHEN, SYDVKM. The CDR3 region has the DNA TGTGCCAGCAGCGGACAGGGTACGAACACCGGGGAGCTGTTTTTT. As protein: CASSGQGTNTGELFF.

The CDR3: CASSLRDFSEAFF. The CDR3 DNA reads as TGTGCCAGCAGCCTAAGGGACTTCAGTGAAGCTTTCTTT. The chain uses TRBV13 and TRBJ1-1, with D perhaps TRBD1 (5 bases). From germline, CDR1 is PRHDT and CDR2 FYEKMQ (reference sequence). V was shortened by 5 bases and J by 7 bases, with 14 bases between the two germline ends. There are 13 residues in the CDR3.

V and J are TRBV5-1 and TRBJ2-4; 7 nucleotides line up with TRBD1. V gave up 2 bases and J gave up 6 bases; unmatched junction bases: 8. The germline V gene encodes CDR1 SGHRS and CDR2 YFSETQ. This CDR3 spans 15 amino acids. CDR3 nucleotides: TGCGCCAGCAGCTTCCCCGGGACAGAGTCAAACATTCAGTACTTC. Its translation: CASSFPGTESNIQYF.

The chain uses TRBV9 and TRBJ2-3; 7 bases fit TRBD2. The CDR3 spans 16 residues. The germline V gene has CDR1 SGDLS and CDR2 YYNGEE. The ends lost 1 base at V and 0 bases at J; junction bases unmatched: 5. For the CDR3, the DNA is TGTGCCAGCAGCGTATATATTAGCGGGAGCACAGATACGCAGTATTTT. Translated, it gives CASSVYISGSTDTQYF.

V usage is TRBV6-5 and J usage is TRBJ2-7; a weak D match, TRBD1 (6 bases). The CDR3 covers 14 residues. Trimming removed 6 bases at V and 3 bases at J, with 15 bases between. Germline V gene sequence: CDR1 MNHEY, CDR2 SVGAGI. DNA for the CDR3: TGTGCCAGCAGCTGGAAGCAGGGGAGCTACGAGCAGTACTTC. Translated, it gives CASSWKQGSYEQYF.

The chain recombines TRBV9 with TRBJ2-1, with 8 positions matching TRBD2. The V gene's germline CDR1 is SGDLS and CDR2 YYNGEE. This CDR3 has 16 amino acids. Trimming took 0 bases from V and 5 from J; bases not matched to a gene: 7. CDR3 in DNA: TGTGCCAGCAGCGTAGAATTAGCGGGACCCCACAATGAGCAGTTCTTC. Translation: CASSVELAGPHNEQFF.

The gene calls are TRBV2 and TRBJ2-2; a weak D match, TRBD1 (6 bases). From germline, CDR1 is SNHLY and CDR2 FYNNEI. CDR3 length equals 14 residues. Trimming stripped 8 bases from V and 4 bases from J, with 14 bases between. CDR3 protein: CASVPGEFTGELFF. In DNA form, the CDR3 reads TGTGCCAGCGTGCCAGGGGAGTTCACCGGGGAGCTGTTTTTT.

The genes are TRBV5-1 and TRBJ2-2; 8 bases agree with TRBD1. The CDR3 has 12 amino acids. CDR1 and CDR2 from the germline V gene are SGHRS and YFSETQ. V lost 7 bases to trimming and J lost 7 bases; unmatched junction nucleotides: 3. CDR3 loop: CASRQGNGELFF. Written as DNA, the CDR3 is TGCGCCAGCCGACAGGGGAACGGGGAGCTGTTTTTT.

In nucleotides, the CDR3 is TGCGCCAGCAGTCACCAGGGGCAAGAGACCCAGTACTTC. Protein sequence: CASSHQGQETQYF. J is TRBJ2-5 and V is TRBV5-1; TRBD1 is a possible D gene (6 bases). This CDR3 contains 13 residues. The germline V gene has CDR1 SGHRS and CDR2 YFSETQ. V was trimmed by 5 bases and J by 2 bases, leaving 10 bases between them.

The chain links TRBV5-8 to TRBJ2-2, with D tentatively TRBD1 (6 bases). The germline gives CDR1 SGHTS, CDR2 YDEGEE. There are 13 residues in the CDR3. V lost 3 bases and J 4 bases, leaving 7 bases between the germline ends. CDR3 region: CASSSRGTGELFF. CDR3 bases: TGTGCCAGCAGCTCCAGGGGCACCGGGGAGCTGTTTTTT.

The chain employs TRBV4-1 and TRBJ2-5; 8 bases are shared with TRBD2. V trimming: 4 bases; J trimming: 4 bases; junction bases outside the gene matches: 5. CDR3 length: 14 residues. CDR1 and CDR2 from the germline V gene are MGHRA and YSYEKL. CDR3 sequence (DNA): TGCGCCAGCAGCCGGTTAGCGGGAACAGAGACCCAGTACTTC. Translation: CASSRLAGTETQYF.

The chain combines TRBV6-6 with TRBJ2-1; possible D gene TRBD1, 5 bases. V dropped 7 bases and J dropped 5 bases, with 12 bases sitting between them. The germline V gene has CDR1 MNHNY and CDR2 SVGAGI (reference sequence). The length of the CDR3 is 13 residues. The CDR3 coding sequence is TGTGCCAGCACGGTTTGGACAAACAATGAGCAGTTCTTC. Protein: CASTVWTNNEQFF.

The chain is built from TRBV5-4 and TRBJ2-2; TRBD2 matches at 11 bases. Germline V lookup: CDR1 SGHNT, CDR2 YYREEE (reference sequence). The CDR3 length is 16 residues. J gave up 5 bases and V 4 bases, and 7 bases lay outside the gene matches. CDR3 in amino acids: CASSRVASGRTGELFF. Here the CDR3 DNA reads TGTGCCAGCAGCCGCGTTGCTAGCGGGAGGACCGGGGAGCTGTTTTTT.